The 32 T cell receptor beta chains given below trace back to one sample, sequenced in a study of T-cell reconstitution after alpha-beta-depleted transplantation in children. Preparing the TCRbeta library involved the use of unique molecular identifiers. TCRdb analysed the PCR reads with MiXCR anew, one entry per CDR3 protein. Here the sample spans some 640,000 distinct CDR3 sequences, 16% being singletons. The sequencing here drew on PBMCs from the stem cell graft donor, taken from the stem cell graft. The receptors here all came from a human donor who donated a stem cell graft to a child with acute myeloid leukemia.

In its sample, this clonotype was seen many times. This chain links TRBV20-1 with TRBJ2-6; D ambiguous. Trimming took 0 bases from V and 0 from J, leaving 9 bases between them. CDR1 is DFQATT, CDR2 SNEGSKA, per germline (reference sequence). CDR3 length equals 16 residues. The CDR3 region has the DNA TGCAGTGCTAGAGAAATTGGACCCTCTGGGGCCAACGTCCTGACTTTC. The encoded protein is CSAREIGPSGANVLTF.

The chain employs TRBV6-5 and TRBJ2-1; no reliable D call. Germline CDR1 reads MNHEY; CDR2 reads SVGAGI. Trimming removed 10 bases at V and 2 bases at J, with 24 bases between. The CDR3 is 17 residues long. This CDR3 is CAIPPPKTRRPYNEQFF. The CDR3 DNA reads as TGTGCCATCCCGCCCCCAAAGACTCGTAGGCCCTACAATGAGCAGTTCTTC.

This chain uses TRBV10-3 with TRBJ2-5; D unresolved. The CDR3 covers 14 residues. CDR1 and CDR2 from the germline V gene are ENHRY and SYGVKD. Trimming took off 0 bases at V and 7 bases at J, with 12 bases between the two ends. DNA of the CDR3: TGTGCCATCAGTGAGTCGAAGGGCATGGGGACCCAGTACTTC. Protein product: CAISESKGMGTQYF.

This clonotype was observed a handful of times. The chain carries TRBV20-1 and TRBJ2-5; tentative D call: TRBD2 (5 bases). The length of the CDR3 is 14 residues. V lost 3 bases and J lost 5, with 16 bases in between. Germline V gives CDR1 DFQATT, CDR2 SNEGSKA (reference sequence). In DNA, the CDR3 is TGCAGTGCTAGGGCCTACGGACTTCGGGAGACCCAGTACTTC. Translation: CSARAYGLRETQYF.

This chain joins TRBV7-9 and TRBJ2-5, with TRBD1 as a possible D gene (5 bases). Germline V gene sequence: CDR1 SEHNR, CDR2 FQNEAQ (reference sequence). Trimming stripped 5 bases from V and 5 bases from J, with 12 bases between. This CDR3 is built from 13 residues. This chain's CDR3 is CASSRQLMETQYF. For the CDR3, the DNA is TGTGCCAGCAGCCGACAGCTGATGGAGACCCAGTACTTC.

This chain uses TRBV7-8 with TRBJ2-5; D gene ambiguous. The CDR3 length is 14 residues. Trimming took off 7 bases at V and 0 bases at J, with 12 bases between the two ends. Per the germline V gene, CDR1 is SGHVS and CDR2 is FQNEAQ. CDR3 sequence reads: CASTSDTYQETQYF. CDR3 coding DNA: TGTGCCAGCACCTCAGACACCTACCAAGAGACCCAGTACTTC.

This clonotype came up a few times. This chain joins TRBV5-1 and TRBJ1-5; no clear D. The germline CDR1 and CDR2 sequences are SGHRS and YFSETQ. V lost 4 bases and J lost 2, with 19 bases in between. This CDR3 spans 17 amino acids. The CDR3 region is CASSPGQEGGGNQPQHF. The CDR3 coding sequence is TGCGCCAGCAGCCCCGGTCAAGAGGGAGGCGGCAATCAGCCCCAGCATTTT.

In this sample, this clonotype turned up many times. This sequence joins TRBV27 and TRBJ2-3, with D possibly being TRBD2 (7 bases). CDR1 MNHEY and CDR2 SMNVEV come from the germline V gene (reference sequence). V gave up 2 bases and J gave up 5 bases, with 20 bases separating them. This CDR3 spans 17 amino acids. The chain's CDR3 is CASSLNFVRGAGDTQYF. The CDR3 region has the DNA TGTGCCAGCAGTTTAAATTTTGTTCGGGGGGCAGGAGATACGCAGTATTTT.

This clonotype showed up just a few times. This chain links TRBV7-9 with TRBJ2-3, with 7 bases aligning to TRBD1. The CDR3 length is 14 residues. V shed 5 bases, J shed 4 bases, and the junction held 6 bases outside the gene matches. The germline V gene has CDR1 SEHNR and CDR2 FQNEAQ (reference sequence). CDR3 protein: CASSTTGAPDTQYF. The CDR3 nucleotides are TGTGCCAGCAGCACAACAGGGGCCCCAGATACGCAGTATTTT.

This clonotype has at least ten counts. The rearrangement links TRBV20-1 to TRBJ1-2, with D unclear. V lost 4 bases, J lost 4 bases, and 7 bases lay in between. Germline lookup yields CDR1 DFQATT and CDR2 SNEGSKA (reference sequence). The CDR3 runs to 11 residues. Here the CDR3 DNA reads TGCAGTGCTACAACTCTCTATGGCTACACCTTC. Translating it yields CSATTLYGYTF.

CDR3: CASSLGLDRLSAWEQFF. CDR3 in DNA: TGTGCCAGCAGCTTAGGACTGGACAGGCTAAGCGCCTGGGAGCAGTTCTTC. V usage is TRBV11-2 and J usage is TRBJ2-1; TRBD1 aligns across 7 bases. J lost 10 bases, V lost 1 base, and 16 bases had no gene match. From germline, CDR1 is SGHAT and CDR2 FQNNGV. The CDR3 is 17 residues long.

The V gene is TRBV14, the J gene TRBJ2-1; possibly TRBD1 for D (6 bases). This CDR3 comprises 15 residues. The germline gives CDR1 SGHDN, CDR2 FVKESK. Trimming stripped 1 base from V and 7 bases from J, with 14 bases between. The CDR3 reads CASSQGQGIRNEQFF. DNA for the CDR3: TGTGCCAGCAGCCAAGGTCAGGGGATAAGGAATGAGCAGTTCTTC.

This clonotype was seen only a few times. This chain connects TRBV5-1 to TRBJ1-1; D gene unclear. Germline loops: CDR1 SGHRS, CDR2 YFSETQ. Trimming removed 4 bases at V and 1 base at J, with 11 bases between. The CDR3 length is 14 residues. The DNA of the CDR3 is TGCGCCAGCAGCGACCCCTCGGGGAACACTGAAGCTTTCTTT. Protein sequence: CASSDPSGNTEAFF. Full variable domain (outside the CDR3, taken from reference TRBV5-1 and TRBJ1-1): KAGVTQTPRYLIKTRGQQVTLSCSPISGHRSVSWYQQTPGQGLQFLFEYFSETQRNKGNFPGRFSGRQFSNSRSEMNVSTLELGDSALYLCASSDPSGNTEAFFGQGTRLTVV.

The chain has TRBV2 and TRBJ2-7; D might be TRBD1 (5 bases). The CDR3 length is 13 residues. The V and J ends lost 0 bases and 5 bases respectively, with 8 bases between them. CDR1 is SNHLY and CDR2 is FYNNEI in the germline V gene. Written as DNA, the CDR3 is TGTGCCAGCAGTGAAGCAGGGGTCGACGAGCAGTACTTC. Translated: CASSEAGVDEQYF.

This clonotype was observed a few times. This chain connects TRBV29-1 to TRBJ2-3; TRBD2 agrees at 11 bases. Germline V gene data show CDR1 as SQVTM and CDR2 as ANQGSEA. After removal of 4 bases from V and 0 bases from J, the junction contained 6 bases not matched to a gene. The CDR3 is 16 residues long. The CDR3 DNA is TGCAGCGTTGGTGGAACTAGCGGGGGTAGCACAGATACGCAGTATTTT. Its protein product is CSVGGTSGGSTDTQYF.

This clonotype turned up a few times. The chain joins TRBV28 to TRBJ2-3; D is possibly TRBD1 or TRBD2 (5 bases each). Per germline, CDR1 MDHEN and CDR2 SYDVKM. Trimming removed 6 bases from V and 5 bases from J, with 21 bases in between. The CDR3 is 16 residues long. CDR3 sequence (DNA): TGTGCCAGCAGATCTCGGGACGTGCCCCCTCAAGATACGCAGTATTTT. Residues: CASRSRDVPPQDTQYF.

The V gene is TRBV4-3, the J gene TRBJ2-7; 8 bases are shared with TRBD1. The CDR3 is 16 residues long. The trim removed 4 bases at V and 3 bases at J, leaving 11 bases unmatched. Germline V gene data show CDR1 as LGHNA and CDR2 as YSLEER. The CDR3 protein is CASSPSTGTGDYEQYF. CDR3 bases: TGCGCCAGCAGCCCTAGCACCGGGACAGGAGACTACGAGCAGTACTTC.

This rearrangement joins TRBV15 to TRBJ1-1; possibly TRBD1 for D (5 bases). V lost 5 bases to trimming and J lost 11 bases, with 21 bases between them. Germline assignment: CDR1 LNHNV and CDR2 YYDKDF (reference sequence). The CDR3 extends over 14 amino acids. The CDR3 DNA sequence: TGTGCCACCAGCTCTGGGGCGGATCTTATTTCGGCTTTCTTT. Translating gives CATSSGADLISAFF.

The chain uses TRBV20-1 and TRBJ1-6, with a weak D call TRBD1 (5 bases). The CDR3 extends over 13 amino acids. Trimming took off 6 bases at V and 8 bases at J, with 14 bases between the two ends. In germline, CDR1 is DFQATT, CDR2 SNEGSKA (reference sequence). DNA of the CDR3: TGCAGTGCCGCACGGGGGGATTATTCACCCCTCCACTTT. Protein: CSAARGDYSPLHF.

This clonotype was observed a few times. The genes are TRBV9 and TRBJ2-7, with D tentatively TRBD2 (5 bases). From germline, CDR1 is SGDLS and CDR2 YYNGEE. This CDR3 spans 15 amino acids. V was cut by 4 bases and J by 2 bases, with 16 bases left in between. As DNA, the CDR3 is TGTGCCAGCAGCTCCCTCGCCGGACTTGCCTACGAGCAGTACTTC. Translating gives CASSSLAGLAYEQYF.

This clonotype was recorded at least ten times. V usage is TRBV5-1 and J usage is TRBJ2-7; D tentatively reads TRBD1 or TRBD2 (5 bases each). The CDR3 has 14 residues. The germline V gene has CDR1 SGHRS and CDR2 YFSETQ. V was clipped by 3 bases and J by 2 bases, with 12 bases between them. The CDR3 reads CASSWGSTAYEQYF. The CDR3 DNA follows: TGCGCCAGCAGCTGGGGGTCAACGGCCTACGAGCAGTACTTC.

This clonotype has at least ten counts. The chain uses TRBV4-3 and TRBJ1-4; the D gene is possibly TRBD1 (6 bases). V lost 0 bases and J lost 7, with 18 bases in between. Germline-derived CDR1 and CDR2 are LGHNA and YSLEER. CDR3 length: 17 residues. CDR3 in amino acids: CASSQDTGGRVGEKLFF. CDR3 in DNA: TGCGCCAGCAGCCAAGATACGGGGGGCAGGGTTGGTGAAAAACTGTTTTTT.

There are a few counts of this clonotype. The chain has TRBV5-1 and TRBJ2-7; 11 bases map to TRBD2. Trimming cost V 4 bases and J 1 base; bases outside gene matches: 7. The CDR3 spans 16 residues. Germline values: CDR1 SGHRS, CDR2 YFSETQ. CDR3 nucleotide sequence: TGCGCCAGCAGCCTCGGACTAGCGGGTCCTTCCTACGAGCAGTACGTC. Residues: CASSLGLAGPSYEQYV.

There are many counts of this clonotype. The chain couples TRBV30 to TRBJ2-3; TRBD1 matches 10 bases. Germline CDR1 reads GTSNPN; CDR2 reads SVGIG (reference sequence). V lost 2 bases and J lost 3; bases outside the gene matches: 5. This CDR3 contains 15 residues. CDR3 sequence reads: CAWSWTGQGTDTQYF. In DNA, the CDR3 is TGTGCCTGGAGTTGGACGGGACAGGGGACAGATACGCAGTATTTT.

V is TRBV5-1 and J is TRBJ2-1; 11 nucleotides agree with TRBD1. CDR3 length: 17 amino acids. CDR1 SGHRS and CDR2 YFSETQ come from the germline V gene. J gave up 10 bases and V 6 bases, and 18 bases lay outside the gene matches. The CDR3 sequence is CASISIPGTGGLEEQFF. CDR3 nucleotide sequence: TGCGCCAGCATTTCGATTCCCGGGACAGGGGGTTTGGAGGAGCAGTTCTTC.

This clonotype was counted at least ten times. This chain connects TRBV20-1 to TRBJ1-6; D perhaps matches TRBD1 (6 bases). Germline V lookup: CDR1 DFQATT, CDR2 SNEGSKA (reference sequence). The CDR3 loop spans 17 amino acids. The V end was cut by 1 base, the J end by 2 bases, with 15 bases between. CDR3 protein: CSARGPRGDTYNSPLHF. The CDR3, as DNA: TGCAGTGCTAGAGGTCCCAGGGGTGACACCTATAATTCACCCCTCCACTTT.

This clonotype turned up a few times. The chain couples TRBV20-1 to TRBJ2-2; D gene ambiguous. Germline V gene lookup returns CDR1 DFQATT and CDR2 SNEGSKA (reference sequence). The CDR3 extends over 11 amino acids. V dropped 4 bases and J dropped 7 bases, with 7 bases sitting between them. CDR3 in DNA: TGCAGTGCTATTGGGGACGGGGAGCTGTTTTTT. Translating it yields CSAIGDGELFF.

This clonotype was observed many times. V is TRBV15 and J is TRBJ2-2; D remains ambiguous. The germline CDR1 and CDR2 sequences are LNHNV and YYDKDF (reference sequence). The germline V and J ends were trimmed by 0 bases and 6 bases, with 20 bases remaining between them. The CDR3 loop spans 18 amino acids. This CDR3 is CATSREGLGSRGSGELFF. The DNA for the CDR3 is TGTGCCACCAGCAGAGAGGGGTTGGGCTCACGAGGATCCGGGGAGCTGTTTTTT.

Remarks on this clonotype: A much bigger clone sits one base away, suggesting this may be a read error. The genes are TRBV29-1 and TRBJ2-7; D might be TRBD1 or TRBD2, each matching 5 bases. Germline-derived CDR1 and CDR2 are SQVTM and ANQGSEA. Trimming shortened V by 6 bases and J by 6 bases, and 18 bases separated the two germline ends. CDR3 length: 13 amino acids. The CDR3 sequence is CSVGHGAFSEQYF. CDR3 nucleotides: TGCAGCGTCGGACACGGGGCGTTTTCCGAGCAGTACTTC.

In this sample, this clonotype turned up many times. The chain has TRBV12-3 or TRBV12-4 and TRBJ2-5, with D perhaps matching TRBD2 (5 bases). The CDR3 totals 15 residues. Trimming cost V 8 bases and J 1 base, with 17 bases left between them. The CDR3 protein is CASRPTGDPQETQYF. Written as DNA, the CDR3 is TGTGCCAGCCGCCCAACCGGGGATCCCCAAGAGACCCAGTACTTC.

This clonotype was seen many times. The rearrangement joins TRBV10-3 to TRBJ2-2; weak D call: TRBD2 (5 bases). V was clipped by 5 bases and J by 5 bases, with 9 bases between them. CDR3 length: 13 amino acids. CDR1 and CDR2 from the germline V gene are ENHRY and SYGVKD. As DNA, the CDR3 is TGTGCCATCAGTCGTCCGGGAACCGGGGAGCTGTTTTTT. Translating gives CAISRPGTGELFF.

The rearrangement uses TRBV12-3 or TRBV12-4 and TRBJ1-1; 8 nucleotides align to TRBD1. The CDR3 length is 15 residues. Germline trimming cut 0 bases from V and 3 bases from J; bases unmatched to any gene: 3. The chain's CDR3 is CASSLANRGYTEAFF. The CDR3 DNA follows: TGTGCCAGCAGTTTAGCAAACAGGGGGTACACTGAAGCTTTCTTT.